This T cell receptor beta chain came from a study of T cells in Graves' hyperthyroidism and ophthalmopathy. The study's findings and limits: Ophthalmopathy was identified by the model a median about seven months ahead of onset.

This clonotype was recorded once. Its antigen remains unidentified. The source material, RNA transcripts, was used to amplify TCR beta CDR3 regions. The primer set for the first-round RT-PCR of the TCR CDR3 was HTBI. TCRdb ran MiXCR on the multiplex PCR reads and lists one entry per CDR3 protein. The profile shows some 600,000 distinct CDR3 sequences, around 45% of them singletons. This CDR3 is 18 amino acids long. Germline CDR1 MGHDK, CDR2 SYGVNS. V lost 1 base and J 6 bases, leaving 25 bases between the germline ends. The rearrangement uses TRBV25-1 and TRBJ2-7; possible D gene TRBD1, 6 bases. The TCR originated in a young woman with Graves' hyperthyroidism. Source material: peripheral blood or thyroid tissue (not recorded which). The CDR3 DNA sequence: TGTGCCAGCAGTGAATCTTTTCAGGACAGCCCGGGTCTTGGCGAGCAGTACTTC. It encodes CASSESFQDSPGLGEQYF.